This T cell receptor (beta chain) was captured by sequencing in a study of Ad26.COV2.S vaccination and SARS-CoV-2 variants. Study information: Once or twice, 56 days apart, Ad26.COV2.S was delivered intramuscularly. Regarding the study as a whole: Responses of T cells in total may have been underestimated by the TCR breadth and depth analyses.

Clones were sequenced by immunoSEQ multiplex PCR, and TCRdb holds only the in-frame ones, with some missing. The sample carries about 350,000 clones, around 88% recorded once. Treatment in this sample: about 20 received Ad26.COV2.S at low or high dose, single or two shots; a few received placebo; per-sample allocation not given. Day 63 following the first vaccine or placebo injection was when the samples were taken. Donor was an adult aged 18-55 years in Boston. Notes on this clone: The antigen is unknown.

The germline V gene encodes CDR1 SGHRS and CDR2 YFSETQ. The CDR3 is 16 residues long. Trimming took 5 bases from V and 4 from J, leaving 18 bases between them. The TCR was taken from a person aged 18-65 years who received the Ad26.COV2.S COVID-19 vaccine or a placebo. The V call is TRBV5-1, the J call TRBJ2-2, with D perhaps TRBD1 or TRBD2 (5 bases each). Material: peripheral blood, obtained in a trial of Ad26.COV2.S vaccine versus placebo. The CDR3 DNA is TGCGCCAGCAGATCCACCGGGGCCCGTTCCACCGGGGAGCTGTTTTTT. Amino acid sequence: CASRSTGARSTGELFF.